The 29 T cell receptor beta chains below all came from one sample that was sequenced in a study of T cell repertoires in aging, cancer and after chemotherapy. Multiplex touch-down PCR with TRB-A/B primers amplified rearranged V-D-J TRB sequences. TCRdb analysed the multiplex PCR reads with MiXCR anew, one entry per CDR3 protein. The table records about 10,000 distinct CDR3 sequences, 30% to 40% of them present only once. Amplification of TCR beta used genomic DNA extracted from peripheral blood. The sample consisted of blood. These receptors were taken from a human donor in good health.

This chain uses TRBV19 with TRBJ2-3; TRBD1 might be the D (5 bases). Germline CDR1 reads LNHDA; CDR2 reads SQIVND (reference sequence). V lost 2 bases to trimming and J lost 4 bases, with 10 bases between them. CDR3 size: 14 residues. CDR3 bases: TGTGCCAGTAGTATAATCAGGGCCCCAGATACGCAGTATTTT. Residues: CASSIIRAPDTQYF.

This chain connects TRBV19 to TRBJ2-2; maybe TRBD1 (6 bases). CDR1 is LNHDA and CDR2 is SQIVND in the germline V gene (reference sequence). This CDR3 contains 15 residues. With 1 base removed from V and 7 bases from J, the gap between germline ends came to 13 bases. The CDR3 nucleotides read TGTGCCAGTAGTATAGTACAGGGCTCCGGCGGGGAGCTGTTTTTT. Residues: CASSIVQGSGGELFF.

The chain links TRBV27 to TRBJ2-1; TRBD2 matches 12 bases. The length of the CDR3 is 15 residues. V was clipped by 5 bases and J by 7 bases; unmatched bases: 6. Germline values: CDR1 MNHEY, CDR2 SMNVEV (reference sequence). The CDR3 sequence: CASSPWTSGTNEQFF. DNA for the CDR3: TGTGCCAGCAGTCCCTGGACTAGCGGGACTAATGAGCAGTTCTTC.

This chain connects TRBV6-1 to TRBJ1-2; D is possibly TRBD1 (5 bases). The V and J ends lost 3 bases and 3 bases respectively, with 17 bases between them. The CDR3 is 16 amino acids. The V gene's germline CDR1 is MNHNS and CDR2 SASEGT. The CDR3 DNA is TGTGCCAGCAGTGATCAGCCAGATGGGGGATACTATGGCTACACCTTC. As protein: CASSDQPDGGYYGYTF.

The chain combines TRBV30 with TRBJ2-1, with 7 bases aligning to TRBD1. With V trimmed by 0 bases and J by 4 bases, 6 bases remained unmatched. This CDR3 is built from 15 residues. Germline V gene sequence: CDR1 GTSNPN, CDR2 SVGIG (reference sequence). This CDR3 is CAWSVRGPLYNEQFF. The CDR3 region has the DNA TGTGCCTGGAGTGTAAGGGGGCCCCTTTACAATGAGCAGTTCTTC. The full variable domain, with the rest looked up from reference TRBV30 and TRBJ2-1, is SQTIHQWPATLVQPVGSPLSLECTVEGTSNPNLYWYRQAAGRGLQLLFYSVGIGQISSEVPQNLSASRPQDRQFILSSKKLLLSDSGFYLCAWSVRGPLYNEQFFGPGTRLTVL.

The J gene is TRBJ2-1, the V gene TRBV4-2, with 9 nucleotides matching TRBD2. The germline V gene encodes CDR1 LGHNA and CDR2 YNFKEQ. V was pared by 4 bases and J by 4 bases, with 5 bases of the junction left unmatched. This CDR3 spans 15 amino acids. This CDR3 reads CASSLLAGPYNEQFF. DNA for the CDR3: TGTGCCAGCAGCCTCCTAGCGGGGCCATACAATGAGCAGTTCTTC.

J is TRBJ1-5 and V is TRBV27; no clear D gene. This CDR3 is built from 13 residues. Between the trimmed V and J ends, which lost 3 bases and 4 bases, there was a span of 7 bases. Germline V gene data show CDR1 as MNHEY and CDR2 as SMNVEV (reference sequence). As DNA, the CDR3 is TGTGCCAGCAGTTTCAGGTATAATCAGCCCCAGCATTTT. It translates to CASSFRYNQPQHF.

In its sample, this clonotype ranks as medium-sized (0.01 to 0.1%). The chain uses TRBV19 and TRBJ1-6, with TRBD1 matching 7 bases. Germline V gene lookup returns CDR1 LNHDA and CDR2 SQIVND (reference sequence). The trim removed 9 bases at V and 1 base at J, leaving 3 bases unmatched. The CDR3 loop spans 14 amino acids. CDR3 residues: CASQGQSYNSPLHF. The CDR3 DNA is TGTGCCAGCCAGGGACAGTCCTATAATTCACCCCTCCACTTT.

This clonotype was picked up a small number of times. This rearrangement joins TRBV6-2 or TRBV6-3 to TRBJ2-7; D not certain. The V gene lost 2 bases and the J gene lost 2 bases, with 22 bases spanning the gap. This CDR3 has 18 amino acids. The V gene's germline CDR1 is MNHEY and CDR2 SVGEGT. The CDR3 sequence: CASSYPWKGQVEPYEQYF. CDR3 in DNA: TGTGCCAGCAGTTACCCGTGGAAGGGTCAAGTCGAACCCTACGAGCAGTACTTC.

J is TRBJ2-1 and V is TRBV19; a possible D gene is TRBD1 (6 bases). The V gene's germline CDR1 is LNHDA and CDR2 SQIVND (reference sequence). The CDR3 runs to 15 residues. Trimming stripped 3 bases from V and 7 bases from J, with 16 bases between. CDR3 coding DNA: TGTGCCAGTAGTATGTACACAGGGAGTCTTAATGAGCAGTTCTTC. As protein: CASSMYTGSLNEQFF.

This clonotype showed up just a few times. The chain has TRBV6-5 and TRBJ2-2; maybe TRBD1 (6 bases). CDR1 is MNHEY and CDR2 is SVGAGI in the germline V gene. The CDR3 consists of 18 residues. V was shortened by 2 bases and J by 1 base, with 17 bases between the two germline ends. CDR3 sequence: CASSYGQLSVQNTGELFF. The DNA of the CDR3 is TGTGCCAGCAGTTACGGACAGCTTAGCGTTCAGAACACCGGGGAGCTGTTTTTT.

This clonotype has just a few counts. The V call is TRBV19, the J call TRBJ2-7; 8 nucleotides line up with TRBD2. Per the germline V gene, CDR1 is LNHDA and CDR2 is SQIVND (reference sequence). CDR3 length equals 14 residues. V gave up 5 bases and J gave up 1 base; unmatched junction bases: 4. The CDR3 sequence: CASSASGQSYEQYF. CDR3 DNA: TGTGCCAGTAGTGCTAGCGGGCAGTCCTACGAGCAGTACTTC.

This clonotype was counted between two and nine times. The V and J genes are TRBV19 and TRBJ2-7; D might be TRBD1 (6 bases). The CDR3 has 17 amino acids. V was pared by 6 bases and J by 5 bases, with 26 bases between. The germline V gene encodes CDR1 LNHDA and CDR2 SQIVND (reference sequence). CDR3 sequence: CASRGESQGRWVHEQYF. CDR3 in DNA: TGTGCCAGTAGAGGCGAATCACAGGGAAGATGGGTCCACGAGCAGTACTTC.

The sample holds a few counts of this clonotype. The genes are TRBV29-1 and TRBJ1-1; no firm D call. V was cut by 7 bases and J by 0 bases, with 9 bases left in between. There are 12 residues in the CDR3. From germline, CDR1 is SQVTM and CDR2 ANQGSEA. CDR3 region: CSARNMNTEAFF. Here the CDR3 DNA reads TGCAGCGCGCGAAACATGAACACTGAAGCTTTCTTT. The whole variable domain, remainder taken from reference TRBV29-1 and TRBJ1-1, is SAVISQKPSRDICQRGTSLTIQCQVDSQVTMMFWYRQQPGQSLTLIATANQGSEATYESGFVIDKFPISRPNLTFSTLTVSNMSPEDSSIYLCSARNMNTEAFFGQGTRLTVV.

The chain uses TRBV19 and TRBJ2-2; D possibly uses TRBD1 or TRBD2 (6 bases each). This CDR3 has 17 residues. Germline V lookup: CDR1 LNHDA, CDR2 SQIVND (reference sequence). The ends were cut back, 8 bases at V and 2 bases at J, with 21 bases in the middle. The DNA for the CDR3 is TGTGCCAGTGGCAAGGGGTCAGGGGAGGTTAACACCGGGGAGCTGTTTTTT. This encodes CASGKGSGEVNTGELFF.

The rearrangement uses TRBV12-3 or TRBV12-4 and TRBJ1-2, with D possibly TRBD1 on 5 matching bases. The CDR3 is made up of 13 amino acids. Deletions cut 6 bases from V and 8 bases from J, with 16 bases between. CDR3 protein: CASSPSSPGGYTF. CDR3 sequence (DNA): TGTGCCAGCAGCCCAAGCTCGCCAGGGGGCTACACCTTC.

This chain uses TRBV18 with TRBJ2-7, with D unclear. Trimming shortened V by 0 bases and J by 5 bases, and 11 bases separated the two germline ends. The CDR3 consists of 14 residues. The germline gives CDR1 KGHSH, CDR2 LQKENI. The chain's CDR3 is CASSPPSKGNEQYF. The CDR3 DNA follows: TGTGCCAGCTCACCACCGAGTAAGGGAAACGAGCAGTACTTC.

A few counts support this clonotype. This rearrangement joins TRBV7-6 to TRBJ2-7; D might be TRBD1 or TRBD2, each matching 5 bases. Germline V CDR1 and CDR2: SGHVS, FNYEAQ. V lost 5 bases, J lost 5 bases, and 25 bases lay in between. This CDR3 contains 17 residues. CDR3 in amino acids: CASSPLYPGPSLDEQYF. CDR3 in DNA: TGTGCCAGCAGCCCATTATACCCGGGACCCTCGTTGGACGAGCAGTACTTC.

This clonotype is categorized as medium-sized. The gene calls are TRBV29-1 and TRBJ2-7; unclear D gene. Trimming left V 6 bases short and J 2 bases short, with 14 bases between. Germline-derived CDR1 and CDR2 are SQVTM and ANQGSEA. The CDR3 is 13 amino acids. In nucleotides, the CDR3 is TGCAGCGTGACACCTCCTCTAACCTACGAGCAGTACTTC. This encodes CSVTPPLTYEQYF.

The chain combines TRBV6-5 with TRBJ2-7, with TRBD2 matching over 9 bases. Germline values: CDR1 MNHEY, CDR2 SVGAGI. Germline trimming cut 4 bases from V and 3 bases from J; bases unmatched to any gene: 10. The CDR3 loop spans 16 amino acids. CDR3 nucleotides: TGTGCCAGCAGTTCAAGTGCGGGAGGGCCGGGCTACGAGCAGTACTTC. Translation gives CASSSSAGGPGYEQYF.

The J gene is TRBJ1-5, the V gene TRBV18; D is ambiguous. CDR1 is KGHSH and CDR2 is LQKENI in the germline V gene. This CDR3 spans 13 amino acids. The V end lost 6 bases, the J end lost 6 bases, and 12 bases lay between the germline ends. The CDR3 sequence: CASSPLMGQPQHF. The CDR3 DNA is TGTGCCAGCTCTCCCTTGATGGGTCAGCCCCAGCATTTT.

Here the CDR3 reads CASGRGGAGANVLTF. The CDR3 nucleotides are TGTGCCAGCGGAAGGGGAGGGGCTGGGGCCAACGTCCTGACTTTC. The J gene is TRBJ2-6, the V gene TRBV27; 7 positions agree with TRBD2. The V segment lost 8 bases and the J segment 2 bases; nucleotides outside the gene matches: 6. Per the germline V gene, CDR1 is MNHEY and CDR2 is SMNVEV (reference sequence). This CDR3 is 15 amino acids long.

CDR3 in amino acids: CASSPETGNDKLFF. The CDR3, as DNA: TGTGCCAGCTCACCAGAGACAGGGAACGATAAACTGTTTTTT. V and J are TRBV18 and TRBJ1-4; 7 nucleotides line up with TRBD1. V shed 2 bases and J 11 bases; nucleotides not matched to a gene: 8. This CDR3 contains 14 residues. Germline V lookup: CDR1 KGHSH, CDR2 LQKENI.

The chain links TRBV5-5 to TRBJ2-5; D may be TRBD1 (6 bases). The CDR3 has 17 amino acids. In germline, CDR1 is SGHKS, CDR2 YYEKEE (reference sequence). Deletions cut 1 base from V and 1 base from J, with 17 bases between. The DNA for the CDR3 is TGTGCCAGCAGCTTGACTCCGGGACATACGATCCAAGAGACCCAGTACTTC. Residues: CASSLTPGHTIQETQYF.

This clonotype was found a few times. V usage is TRBV6-2 or TRBV6-3 and J usage is TRBJ2-1; weak D call: TRBD2 (5 bases). Trimming left V 6 bases short and J 10 bases short, with 19 bases between. The CDR3 loop spans 14 amino acids. The germline V gene encodes CDR1 MNHEY and CDR2 SVGEGT. The chain's CDR3 is CASSDLAEPGEQFF. CDR3 DNA sequence: TGTGCCAGCAGCGACCTTGCTGAGCCGGGGGAGCAGTTCTTC.

A few counts support this clonotype. This rearrangement joins TRBV27 to TRBJ2-7; D remains unclear. The germline CDR1 and CDR2 sequences are MNHEY and SMNVEV (reference sequence). This CDR3 is built from 13 residues. Trimming took off 0 bases at V and 3 bases at J, with 6 bases between the two ends. The CDR3 DNA follows: TGTGCCAGCAGTTTATCACGGAGCTACGAGCAGTACTTC. The encoded protein is CASSLSRSYEQYF.

This clonotype was observed a handful of times. The chain employs TRBV19 and TRBJ1-3, with no clear D. With 8 bases removed from V and 8 bases from J, the gap between germline ends came to 19 bases. This CDR3 spans 14 amino acids. The V gene's germline CDR1 is LNHDA and CDR2 SQIVND (reference sequence). The CDR3 nucleotides are TGTGCCAGTGCCCTTGAGGACGCCGGGGACACCATATATTTT. Translation gives CASALEDAGDTIYF.

V usage is TRBV27 and J usage is TRBJ2-1; 9 bases match TRBD1. The CDR3 length is 17 residues. The germline gives CDR1 MNHEY, CDR2 SMNVEV (reference sequence). V lost 6 bases to trimming and J lost 2 bases; unmatched junction nucleotides: 11. CDR3 residues: CASSFYLGQGAYNEQFF. CDR3 nucleotide sequence: TGTGCCAGCAGCTTTTATTTGGGACAGGGAGCCTACAATGAGCAGTTCTTC.

This clonotype has a handful of counts. The V call is TRBV19, the J call TRBJ1-1; the match to TRBD1 covers 7 bases. CDR3 size: 13 residues. Germline values: CDR1 LNHDA, CDR2 SQIVND (reference sequence). Unmatched junction bases numbered 6, after V lost 8 bases and J lost 3 bases. The CDR3 here is CASEDRMHTEAFF. CDR3 DNA: TGTGCCAGTGAGGACAGGATGCACACTGAAGCTTTCTTT. Supplemented by reference TRBV19 and TRBJ1-1, the full variable domain reads DGGITQSPKYLFRKEGQNVTLSCEQNLNHDAMYWYRQDPGQGLRLIYYSQIVNDFQKGDIAEGYSVSREKKESFPLTVTSAQKNPTAFYLCASEDRMHTEAFFGQGTRLTVV.